This TCR beta chain is drawn from a study of T cell responses to AZD1222 COVID-19 vaccine (dated by TCRdb to about 2021). A note on the overall study: A total of about 250 trial participants underwent TCR sequencing, of whom about 200 had received two doses of AZD1222 and roughly 26 had received two doses of the MenACWY control vaccine. Enrollment into the trials was organized by age into subgroups of 18-55, 56-69 and 70-plus years, and those subgroups contained roughly 150, 30 and 60 TCR-sequenced participants, respectively.

What the work shows at the level of the full study, not this receptor alone: CD4 TCRs associated with the vaccine covered the entire spike protein, and the dominant responses were in regions 160-218 and 743-854. Because no samples from the day 14 peak response were available, repertoires could be characterized only after the peak T cell response. Conclusions about previously exposed vaccinees were limited because only six AZD1222 recipients were SARS-CoV-2 seropositive at baseline. After two AZD1222 doses, both the breadth and the depth of spike-specific TCRs were significantly higher than at day 0 and than in MenACWY recipients. Participants were mostly white British, with more females than males. The authors suggested clonal diversity may have been underestimated. Reportedly, almost half of the unique spike-specific TCRs recognized epitopes lying outside the regions that are mutated in the B.1.351 and B.1.1.7 variants. The 56-69-year group was small, and its depth increase did not reach significance, likely because of low power.

This clone was counted a few times. The specificity of this receptor is unknown. No much larger clonotype is one base removed from it; base qualities were not supplied. The CDR1 and CDR2 encoded by the germline V gene are MNHEY and SVGEGT. The V end gives up 5 bases and the J end 2 bases, leaving 17 bases in the junction not matched to a gene. The CDR3 runs 18 residues from the cysteine to the phenylalanine. Solely the CDR3 DNA is kept, with 54 bases framed from the first base. This specimen's time point label, per the study, means: about 28 days (+/-7) after the second vaccine dose. This specimen's treatment or condition label, per the study, means: meningococcal conjugate vaccine given as trial control. Samples from vaccinated people were obtained from the UK trials COV001 and COV002, which included a single-blind randomized controlled phase 2/3 trial of AZD1222 (ChAdOx1 nCoV-19) in healthy adults. Trial participant PBMC samples were collected at day 0 and day 28 after the second dose for TCRbeta chain sequencing.

The CDR3 regions of human TCRbeta chains were subjected to immunosequencing. Per the authors' processing: Repertoire TCRs were checked for matches against a reference library of SARS-CoV-2-specific TCRs that had been generated using the MIRA antigen-specificity platform. Breadth meant the fraction of unique TCRs that were SARS-CoV-2-associated, whereas depth meant the fraction of total T cells that were SARS-CoV-2-associated. Each spike-specific TCR was assigned to its reactive spike region and to a CD4 or CD8 class using the MIRA data. Log10-transformed breadth and depth values were compared by one-way ANOVA with Sidak's multiple comparisons tests. The immuneACCESS repertoire file appears here via TCRdb, limited to in-frame rearrangements. These files lack a portion of the clones; in checked studies, under half of the deficit traces to unresolved V genes, and the cause of the others is not known. That table is the source of V, J and clone size, and D and trimming were worked out from the DNA. This sample lists approximately 180,000 clones; 90% to 95% were detected once. Of the sample, about 1% falls within the top ten clones.

The rearranged chain carries TRBV6-2 or TRBV6-3 and TRBJ2-7, with 8 bases matching TRBD1. Material: peripheral blood, obtained 28 days after the second dose of the MenACWY control vaccine. This TCR was sampled from an adult who received the MenACWY meningococcal vaccine as a control. The CDR3 reads CASSPMTGALRFTYEQYF. The sequenced DNA is TGTGCCAGCAGTCCCATGACAGGGGCCCTACGGTTTACCTACGAGCAGTACTTC.